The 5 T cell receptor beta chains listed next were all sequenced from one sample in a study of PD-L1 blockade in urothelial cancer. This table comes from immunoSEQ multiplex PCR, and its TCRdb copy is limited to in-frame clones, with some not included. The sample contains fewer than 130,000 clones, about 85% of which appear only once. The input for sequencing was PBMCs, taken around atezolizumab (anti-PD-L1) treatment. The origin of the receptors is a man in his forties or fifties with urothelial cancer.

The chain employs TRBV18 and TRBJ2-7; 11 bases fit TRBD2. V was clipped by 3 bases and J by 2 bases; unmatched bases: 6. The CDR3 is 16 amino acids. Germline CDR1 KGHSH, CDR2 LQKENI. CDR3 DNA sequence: TGTGCCAGCTCACCGATGGGACTAGCGGTTACCTACGAGCAGTACTTC. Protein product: CASSPMGLAVTYEQYF.

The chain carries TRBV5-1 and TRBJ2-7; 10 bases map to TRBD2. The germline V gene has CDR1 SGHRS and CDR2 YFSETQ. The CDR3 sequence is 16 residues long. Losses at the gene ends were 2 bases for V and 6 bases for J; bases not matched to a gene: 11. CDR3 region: CASSFDPSGSLTEQYF. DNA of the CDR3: TGCGCCAGCAGCTTCGACCCTAGCGGGAGTCTGACCGAGCAGTACTTC.

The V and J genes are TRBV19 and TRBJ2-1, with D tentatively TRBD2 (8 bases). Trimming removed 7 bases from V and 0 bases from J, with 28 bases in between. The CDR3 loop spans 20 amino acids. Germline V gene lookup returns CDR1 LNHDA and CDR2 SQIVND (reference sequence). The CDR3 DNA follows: TGTGCCAGTACCCCCCAGGGACAGAATTTAGCGGGGAGCTCCTACAATGAGCAGTTCTTC. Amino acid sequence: CASTPQGQNLAGSSYNEQFF. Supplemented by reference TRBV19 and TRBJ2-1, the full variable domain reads DGGITQSPKYLFRKEGQNVTLSCEQNLNHDAMYWYRQDPGQGLRLIYYSQIVNDFQKGDIAEGYSVSREKKESFPLTVTSAQKNPTAFYLCASTPQGQNLAGSSYNEQFFGPGTRLTVL.

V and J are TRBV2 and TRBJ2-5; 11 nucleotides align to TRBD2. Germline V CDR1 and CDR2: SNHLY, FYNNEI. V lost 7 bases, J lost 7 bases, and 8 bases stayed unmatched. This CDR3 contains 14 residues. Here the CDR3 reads CASKGTSGFGTQYF. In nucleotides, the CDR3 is TGTGCCAGCAAAGGGACTAGCGGTTTCGGGACCCAGTACTTC.

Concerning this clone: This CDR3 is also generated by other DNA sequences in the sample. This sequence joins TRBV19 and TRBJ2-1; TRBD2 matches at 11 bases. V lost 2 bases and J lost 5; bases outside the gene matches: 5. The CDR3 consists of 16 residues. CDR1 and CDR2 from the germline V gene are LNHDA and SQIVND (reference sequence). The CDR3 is CASSILAGGRNNEQFF. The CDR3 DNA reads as TGTGCCAGTAGTATACTAGCGGGAGGACGGAACAATGAGCAGTTCTTC.